Below are 23 T cell receptor beta chains sequenced from a single sample in a study of read filtering for tumor transcriptome and immune sequencing. The library was built from about 400 ng RNA with molecular barcoded adaptors for alpha/delta and beta/gamma chains. TCRdb re-called the reads with MiXCR, one entry per CDR3 protein. The sample shows around 140,000 distinct CDR3 sequences, roughly an eighth of them seen only once. Sequencing used a population of CD138-negative cells sorted from bone marrow. Receptors were obtained from a donor at least 40 years old with multiple myeloma.

This clonotype has a count of ten or more. The rearrangement links TRBV7-6 to TRBJ2-1; D is possibly TRBD2 (6 bases). The CDR3 covers 13 residues. Germline loops: CDR1 SGHVS, CDR2 FNYEAQ. V was shortened by 2 bases and J by 10 bases, with 12 bases between the two germline ends. The CDR3 here is CASSLRGRPEQFF. CDR3 in DNA: TGTGCCAGCAGCTTAAGAGGGAGGCCCGAGCAGTTCTTC.

This clonotype was counted ten times or more. The genes are TRBV6-1 and TRBJ1-5, with D perhaps matching TRBD1 (6 bases). Germline CDR1 MNHNS, CDR2 SASEGT. The CDR3 has 15 amino acids. The V end was cut by 5 bases, the J end by 1 base, with 12 bases between. Written as DNA, the CDR3 is TGTGCCAGCAGTCCCAGGGGTTGGAGCAATCAGCCCCAGCATTTT. It is translated as CASSPRGWSNQPQHF.

This clonotype was detected ten times or more. The CDR3 nucleotides read TGCGCCAGCAGCTTGGAACCAATCAATCAGCCCCAGCATTTT. Residues: CASSLEPINQPQHF. The chain is built from TRBV5-1 and TRBJ1-5; D is ambiguous. Germline values: CDR1 SGHRS, CDR2 YFSETQ. The V end lost 0 bases, the J end lost 3 bases, and 7 bases lay between the germline ends. The CDR3 is 14 residues long.

In this sample, this clonotype turned up many times. The chain is built from TRBV19 and TRBJ1-5; D is unresolved. The V and J ends lost 0 bases and 2 bases respectively, with 14 bases between them. CDR3 length: 17 amino acids. Germline V gene sequence: CDR1 LNHDA, CDR2 SQIVND (reference sequence). The CDR3 nucleotides are TGTGCCAGTAGTATAGACCCCCGGGAGGGCCGCAATCAGCCCCAGCATTTT. Its protein is CASSIDPREGRNQPQHF.

At least ten counts were recorded for this clonotype. This chain uses TRBV10-3 with TRBJ1-2; D remains unclear. Germline lookup yields CDR1 ENHRY and CDR2 SYGVKD. V lost 6 bases, J lost 6 bases, and 14 bases lay in between. CDR3 length equals 13 residues. CDR3 region: CAISQRRDDGYTF. CDR3 sequence (DNA): TGTGCCATCAGCCAAAGGAGGGATGATGGCTACACCTTC.

There are many counts of this clonotype. The CDR3 is CASSLERGALIEQYF. In DNA, the CDR3 is TGCGCCAGCAGCTTGGAACGGGGCGCGTTAATCGAGCAGTACTTC. The chain recombines TRBV5-1 with TRBJ2-7; D could derive from TRBD1 or TRBD2 (5 bases each). The CDR3 length is 15 residues. CDR1 SGHRS and CDR2 YFSETQ come from the germline V gene. Trimming pared 0 bases from V and 6 bases from J, leaving 16 bases between.

As for this clonotype: A much larger clonotype is one base distant, so this may be a read error. The chain combines TRBV6-5 with TRBJ1-1; possibly TRBD1 for D (6 bases). Germline CDR1 MNHEY, CDR2 SVGAGI. The germline V and J ends were trimmed by 5 bases and 0 bases, with 16 bases remaining between them. The CDR3 runs 16 residues. This CDR3 reads CASSVAGGHVNTEAFF. In nucleotides, the CDR3 is TGTGCCAGCAGTGTAGCCGGGGGCCATGTGAACACTGAAGCTTTCTTT.

At least ten counts were recorded for this clonotype. J is TRBJ2-3 and V is TRBV29-1, with TRBD2 as a possible D gene (5 bases). The CDR3 consists of 10 residues. Germline V gene sequence: CDR1 SQVTM, CDR2 ANQGSEA. V was cut by 7 bases and J by 5 bases, with 7 bases left in between. This CDR3 is CSGGRDTQYF. For the CDR3, the DNA is TGCAGCGGTGGGAGAGATACGCAGTATTTT.

This clonotype was seen at least ten times. The V call is TRBV19, the J call TRBJ2-3; 9 positions agree with TRBD2. The CDR3 runs to 18 residues. Germline values: CDR1 LNHDA, CDR2 SQIVND (reference sequence). V shed 1 base, J shed 1 base, and the junction held 9 bases outside the gene matches. CDR3 region: CASSIGPIAGVGTDTQYF. CDR3 bases: TGTGCCAGTAGTATAGGCCCTATAGCGGGAGTGGGCACAGATACGCAGTATTTT.

Note on this clonotype: With a much larger clone just one base away, this may be a read error. The CDR3 bases are TGTGCCATCAGTGAGGACCCGGGGTCCTACAATGGGCAGTTCTTC. Translating it yields CAISEDPGSYNGQFF. The rearrangement links TRBV10-3 to TRBJ2-1; tentatively, D is TRBD2 (5 bases). The CDR3 runs 15 residues. Germline lookup yields CDR1 ENHRY and CDR2 SYGVKD.

In this sample, this clonotype turned up many times. The chain couples TRBV6-2 or TRBV6-3 to TRBJ2-2, with no clear D. The CDR3 is made up of 17 amino acids. V shed 0 bases and J shed 1 base, with 12 bases lying between them. CDR1 MNHEY and CDR2 SVGEGT come from the germline V gene. For the CDR3, the DNA is TGTGCCAGCAGTTACTCCCTCTGGGCCTTGAACACCGGGGAGCTGTTTTTT. It is translated as CASSYSLWALNTGELFF.

This clonotype showed up many times. The gene calls are TRBV2 and TRBJ2-1, with D unclear. This CDR3 contains 12 residues. CDR1 and CDR2 (germline): SNHLY, FYNNEI. V was pared by 2 bases and J by 5 bases, with 4 bases between. The CDR3 is CASSELNNEQFF. DNA of the CDR3: TGTGCCAGCAGTGAACTTAACAATGAGCAGTTCTTC.

This clonotype was observed many times. The genes are TRBV5-1 and TRBJ2-1; 11 positions agree with TRBD2. V trimming: 0 bases; J trimming: 2 bases; junction bases outside the gene matches: 10. From germline, CDR1 is SGHRS and CDR2 YFSETQ. The CDR3 is made up of 19 amino acids. The CDR3, as DNA: TGCGCCAGCAGCTTGGTAAGGGGGACTAGCGGACTTACCTACAATGAGCAGTTCTTC. This gives the protein CASSLVRGTSGLTYNEQFF.

This clonotype was observed many times. The chain is built from TRBV5-1 and TRBJ2-1, with 10 nucleotides matching TRBD1. The CDR3 spans 13 residues. Germline assignment: CDR1 SGHRS and CDR2 YFSETQ. Trimming took 6 bases from V and 9 from J; bases not matched to a gene: 6. The CDR3 DNA sequence: TGCGCCAGCATGGGACAGGGGCTGAGTGAGCAGTTCTTC. This translates into CASMGQGLSEQFF. The full variable domain, completed using reference TRBV5-1 and TRBJ2-1, is KAGVTQTPRYLIKTRGQQVTLSCSPISGHRSVSWYQQTPGQGLQFLFEYFSETQRNKGNFPGRFSGRQFSNSRSEMNVSTLELGDSALYLCASMGQGLSEQFFGPGTRLTVL.

This clonotype appeared a few times. A much more abundant neighbour one base away suggests this may be a read error. The V and J genes are TRBV20-1 and TRBJ2-7, with D perhaps given as TRBD1 or TRBD2 (6 bases each). In germline, CDR1 is DFQATT, CDR2 SNEGSKA (reference sequence). The CDR3 runs 14 residues. The ends were cut back, 2 bases at V and 0 bases at J, with 11 bases in the middle. As DNA, the CDR3 is TGCAGTGCTAGAAGGCGGGACATCTCCTACGAGCAGTACTTC. It specifies CSARRRDISYEQYF.

The genes are TRBV25-1 and TRBJ2-5, with 8 bases that match TRBD2. V trimming: 1 base; J trimming: 1 base; junction bases outside the gene matches: 8. CDR3 length: 17 residues. Germline V gene sequence: CDR1 MGHDK, CDR2 SYGVNS. CDR3 residues: CASSESWRGRPQETQYF. The CDR3 DNA is TGTGCCAGCAGTGAATCCTGGCGCGGGAGGCCCCAAGAGACCCAGTACTTC.

Of note for this clonotype: Just one base apart from a much larger clone, this may be a read error. This chain connects TRBV29-1 to TRBJ2-2, with a tentative D call TRBD2 (5 bases). CDR1 is SQVTM, CDR2 ANQGSEA, per germline. The CDR3 runs to 12 residues. CDR3 in DNA: TGCAGCGCCGATCGGAACACCGGGGAGCCGTTTTTT. It yields the protein CSADRNTGEPFF.

In this sample, this clonotype turned up many times. The CDR3 region has the DNA TGTGCCAGCAGCTTTGGGGGCAATGAGCAGTTCTTC. This codes for CASSFGGNEQFF. The rearrangement joins TRBV11-2 to TRBJ2-1, with D tentatively TRBD1 or TRBD2 (5 bases each). This CDR3 comprises 12 residues. Trimming took 3 bases from V and 6 from J, leaving 6 bases between them. The germline V gene has CDR1 SGHAT and CDR2 FQNNGV.

Details on this clonotype: A much bigger clone sits one base away, suggesting this may be a read error. The chain has TRBV12-3 or TRBV12-4 and TRBJ2-5, with 13 bases matching TRBD2. J was trimmed by 8 bases and V by 5 bases; bases with no gene match: 11. The CDR3 sequence is 16 residues long. CDR3 DNA sequence: TGTGCCAGCAGTCTACTAGCGGGAGGGCTCCTGGACACCCAGTACTTC. Encoded protein: CASSLLAGGLLDTQYF.

The CDR3 loop is CASSLGGPSSHNEQFF. The CDR3, as DNA: TGTGCCAGCAGTTTGGGGGGGCCCTCATCCCACAATGAGCAGTTCTTC. The chain carries TRBV12-3 or TRBV12-4 and TRBJ2-1; a weak D match, TRBD2 (7 bases). V gave up 3 bases and J gave up 5 bases, with 17 bases separating them. There are 16 residues in the CDR3.

This clonotype has at least ten counts. This chain connects TRBV6-5 to TRBJ1-1, with TRBD1 matching over 7 bases. Germline trimming cut 2 bases from V and 1 base from J; bases unmatched to any gene: 7. The CDR3 consists of 16 residues. CDR1 and CDR2 from the germline V gene are MNHEY and SVGAGI. The CDR3 loop reads CASSYPRTGGNTEAFF. The CDR3 DNA sequence: TGTGCCAGCAGTTACCCCAGGACAGGAGGGAACACTGAAGCTTTCTTT.

This clonotype was picked up a small number of times. Given the absence of the conserved phenylalanine or tryptophan at the CDR3 end, a read error is likely. The rearrangement joins TRBV11-2 to TRBJ1-1; 7 positions agree with TRBD1. The CDR3 contains 15 residues. Germline CDR1 reads SGHAT; CDR2 reads FQNNGV. The ends lost 3 bases at V and 1 base at J; junction bases unmatched: 5. The CDR3 region is CASSFTGQSNTEAFL. CDR3 nucleotide sequence: TGTGCCAGCAGCTTTACGGGACAGTCGAACACTGAAGCTTTCCTT.

Remarks on this clonotype: This may be a read error, as it is one base from a much larger clone. The chain employs TRBV7-8 and TRBJ2-1; 8 bases are a match to TRBD2. After removal of 2 bases from V and 8 bases from J, the junction contained 8 bases not matched to a gene. CDR3 length equals 15 residues. CDR1 is SGHVS, CDR2 FQNEAQ, per germline. The CDR3 sequence is CASSLREGLSHEQFF. The CDR3 bases are TGTGCCAGCAGCTTACGGGAGGGGCTGTCCCATGAGCAGTTCTTC.